Each of the 14 T cell receptor beta chains below was sequenced from the same sample in a study of OX40 agonist ivuxolimab in advanced cancers. Produced via immunoSEQ multiplex PCR; TCRdb's table is partial and in-frame only. The sample comprises roughly 40,000 clones, nearly 90% of which are singletons, and roughly 18% rests with the top ten. The sequenced sample was CD4+ or CD8+ T cells sorted from blood, obtained in a trial of the OX40 agonist ivuxolimab. The receptor source for this set is an adult with an advanced solid tumor such as melanoma, head and neck, liver or kidney cancer.

This chain connects TRBV7-3 to TRBJ2-7, with D hard to call. V lost 4 bases to trimming and J lost 1 base, with 8 bases between them. The CDR3 is made up of 13 amino acids. Germline V gene data show CDR1 as SGHTA and CDR2 as FQGTGA. The CDR3 bases are TGTGCCAGCAGCTCGACCCCTTCCTACGAGCAGTACTTC. This gives the protein CASSSTPSYEQYF.

The chain combines TRBV4-1 with TRBJ1-4; D not certain. V gave up 0 bases and J gave up 7 bases, with 9 bases separating them. This CDR3 is 14 amino acids long. From germline, CDR1 is MGHRA and CDR2 YSYEKL. The CDR3 DNA follows: TGCGCCAGCAGCCAAGAGGCCGGCGGTGAAAAACTGTTTTTT. Its translation: CASSQEAGGEKLFF.

The chain links TRBV2 to TRBJ2-3; perhaps TRBD2 as D (6 bases). CDR3 size: 14 residues. The germline V gene encodes CDR1 SNHLY and CDR2 FYNNEI. Deletions cut 6 bases from V and 0 bases from J, with 10 bases between. The CDR3 loop is CASRPGVSTDTQYF. Written as DNA, the CDR3 is TGTGCCAGCAGGCCGGGGGTTAGCACAGATACGCAGTATTTT.

This chain connects TRBV5-5 to TRBJ1-2; D gene uncertain. V was pared by 0 bases and J by 8 bases, with 14 bases between. The CDR3 has 14 amino acids. Germline assignment: CDR1 SGHKS and CDR2 YYEKEE (reference sequence). This CDR3 reads CASSLATDSWGYTF. The CDR3, as DNA: TGTGCCAGCAGCTTGGCGACCGACTCCTGGGGCTACACCTTC.

This chain joins TRBV10-2 and TRBJ1-2, with D perhaps TRBD1 (5 bases). Germline assignment: CDR1 WSHSY and CDR2 SAAADI. V was trimmed by 6 bases and J by 6 bases, leaving 14 bases between them. The CDR3 is 13 residues long. The CDR3 sequence: CASRAGTIDGYTF. The CDR3 nucleotides read TGCGCCAGCAGGGCAGGGACCATCGATGGCTACACCTTC.

This sequence joins TRBV7-8 and TRBJ1-5, with 8 nucleotides matching TRBD1. Germline CDR1 SGHVS, CDR2 FQNEAQ. The CDR3 covers 14 residues. V was clipped by 3 bases and J by 6 bases; unmatched bases: 4. The CDR3 loop reads CASSFKQGGQPQHF. Written as DNA, the CDR3 is TGTGCCAGCAGCTTCAAACAGGGGGGTCAGCCCCAGCATTTT.

Comments on this clone: A read error may produce the germline difference seen at one junction end. The J gene is TRBJ2-1, the V gene TRBV19, with a weak D call TRBD1 (6 bases). Germline assignment: CDR1 LNHDA and CDR2 SQIVND (reference sequence). This CDR3 region has 15 residues. This CDR3 is CASSLDRSSYNEQFF. The CDR3 region has the DNA TGTGCCAGTAGTTTAGACAGGAGCTCCTACAATGAGCAGTTCTTC.

This clone appeared once. This chain uses TRBV7-9 with TRBJ1-4; D unclear. Germline V CDR1 and CDR2: SEHNR, FQNEAQ (reference sequence). With 7 bases removed from V and 6 bases from J, the gap between germline ends came to 15 bases. The CDR3 is made up of 14 amino acids. The DNA for the CDR3 is TGTGCCAGCACCTTTTGGGAGGAGGATGAAAAACTGTTTTTT. It encodes CASTFWEEDEKLFF.

The chain employs TRBV4-3 and TRBJ2-1; 8 bases map to TRBD2. Trimming took 0 bases from V and 4 from J; bases not matched to a gene: 8. Germline V gene data show CDR1 as LGHNA and CDR2 as YSLEER. This CDR3 spans 17 amino acids. In DNA, the CDR3 is TGCGCCAGCAGCCAAGAGAATTCGGGCGGGGGGTACAATGAGCAGTTCTTC. Translating gives CASSQENSGGGYNEQFF.

This clone was seen only once. The gene calls are TRBV4-1 and TRBJ1-2; maybe TRBD1 (6 bases). There are 15 residues in the CDR3. Per germline, CDR1 MGHRA and CDR2 YSYEKL. V dropped 2 bases and J dropped 3 bases, with 13 bases sitting between them. CDR3 loop: CASSQSTGSDYGYTF. The CDR3 DNA is TGCGCCAGCAGCCAATCTACAGGGTCGGACTATGGCTACACCTTC.

This clone is categorized as medium-sized. The gene calls are TRBV27 and TRBJ2-1, with 11 nucleotides matching TRBD1. The length of the CDR3 is 15 residues. CDR1 and CDR2 from the germline V gene are MNHEY and SMNVEV (reference sequence). V shed 5 bases, J shed 9 bases, and the junction held 9 bases outside the gene matches. This chain's CDR3 is CASSRGTGGSGEQFF. The DNA of the CDR3 is TGTGCCAGCAGTCGTGGGACAGGGGGTTCGGGTGAGCAGTTCTTC.

The V and J genes are TRBV11-2 and TRBJ2-2; D could derive from TRBD1 or TRBD2 (5 bases each). Trimming removed 1 base from V and 5 bases from J, with 11 bases in between. Per the germline V gene, CDR1 is SGHAT and CDR2 is FQNNGV. This CDR3 comprises 15 residues. The DNA for the CDR3 is TGTGCCAGCAGCTTAGTGGCAGGGAGTACCGGGGAGCTGTTTTTT. Encoded protein: CASSLVAGSTGELFF.

CDR3 DNA: TGTGCCAGCAGCCGGACTAGCGGGTTTCAAGAGACCCAGTACTTC. Translation gives CASSRTSGFQETQYF. This chain connects TRBV7-6 to TRBJ2-5; 11 bases are a match to TRBD2. Germline V CDR1 and CDR2: SGHVS, FNYEAQ. The junction had 4 bases not matched to a gene; V was cut back by 5 bases and J by 2 bases. CDR3 size: 15 residues.

The chain combines TRBV4-3 with TRBJ1-1; D gene unclear. This CDR3 region has 14 residues. CDR1 and CDR2 (germline): LGHNA, YSLEER. The germline V and J ends were trimmed by 0 bases and 1 base, with 6 bases remaining between them. In nucleotides, the CDR3 is TGCGCCAGCAGCCAAGATGCAGGGAACACTGAAGCTTTCTTT. As protein: CASSQDAGNTEAFF.